These 25 T cell receptor beta chains originate from one sample sequenced in a study of T cells after yellow fever vaccination. Each CDR3 protein gets one entry after TCRdb re-called the 5' RACE reads with MiXCR. Of about 320,000 distinct CDR3 sequences in the sample, about 4.5% were seen once. This specimen consisted of PBMCs, obtained 15 days after the yellow fever booster vaccination. The source of these receptors is a young man who received the YFV17D yellow fever vaccine.

There are a few counts of this clonotype. V and J are TRBV5-1 and TRBJ2-7, with a possible D match to TRBD2 (7 bases). V was trimmed by 4 bases and J by 3 bases, leaving 14 bases between them. Germline V gene lookup returns CDR1 SGHRS and CDR2 YFSETQ. This CDR3 has 14 amino acids. The CDR3 region has the DNA TGCGCCAGCAGCGAGAGGGGGGGCGACTACGAGCAGTACTTC. Translating gives CASSERGGDYEQYF.

The sample holds many counts of this clonotype. The V gene is TRBV29-1, the J gene TRBJ2-7, with 12 bases fitting TRBD1. This CDR3 comprises 13 residues. V shed 7 bases and J 7 bases; nucleotides not matched to a gene: 8. Germline-derived CDR1 and CDR2 are SQVTM and ANQGSEA. CDR3 sequence (DNA): TGCAGCGCAACCGGGACAGGGGGCGATGAGCAGTACTTC. It translates to CSATGTGGDEQYF.

The genes are TRBV19 and TRBJ1-4; D uncertain. The length of the CDR3 is 12 residues. Trimming left V 6 bases short and J 8 bases short, with 10 bases between. Germline V gene data show CDR1 as LNHDA and CDR2 as SQIVND (reference sequence). The CDR3 sequence is CASRQASEKLFF. The CDR3 nucleotides are TGTGCCAGTAGGCAGGCCTCGGAAAAACTGTTTTTT.

The CDR3 region has the DNA TGTGCCATCAGTGAGGTCGGCGGCGGGAGGAGGACAGATACGCAGTATTTT. This gives the protein CAISEVGGGRRTDTQYF. The chain recombines TRBV10-3 with TRBJ2-3; 8 bases map to TRBD2. Germline V gives CDR1 ENHRY, CDR2 SYGVKD. The ends lost 2 bases at V and 3 bases at J; junction bases unmatched: 10. CDR3 length: 17 residues.

The chain combines TRBV18 with TRBJ2-7; D is undetermined. The CDR3 extends over 14 amino acids. Trimming took 5 bases from V and 1 from J, leaving 12 bases between them. CDR1 and CDR2 from the germline V gene are KGHSH and LQKENI. DNA of the CDR3: TGTGCCAGCTCATACCCCGCCCGGTCCTACGAGCAGTACTTC. Residues: CASSYPARSYEQYF.

This clonotype came up many times. V usage is TRBV24-1 and J usage is TRBJ1-5; D call uncertain. The V end was cut by 1 base, the J end by 1 base, with 1 base between. The CDR3 consists of 13 residues. Germline-derived CDR1 and CDR2 are KGHDR and SFDVKD. The CDR3 nucleotides are TGTGCCACCAGTGATTTCAGCAATCAGCCCCAGCATTTT. It encodes CATSDFSNQPQHF.

The chain is built from TRBV5-1 and TRBJ2-2, with D tentatively TRBD1 (5 bases). CDR3 length: 15 residues. Germline-derived CDR1 and CDR2 are SGHRS and YFSETQ. V was trimmed by 0 bases and J by 5 bases, leaving 11 bases between them. CDR3 amino acids: CASSLADSLTGELFF. The CDR3 DNA follows: TGCGCCAGCAGCTTGGCCGACAGCCTTACCGGGGAGCTGTTTTTT.

This clonotype showed up many times. This sequence joins TRBV7-2 and TRBJ1-4; D is unresolved. V lost 5 bases and J lost 5, with 9 bases in between. Germline CDR1 is SGHTA and CDR2 is FQGNSA. The CDR3 sequence is 13 residues long. This chain's CDR3 is CASSRAINEKLFF. DNA of the CDR3: TGTGCCAGCAGCAGGGCTATCAATGAAAAACTGTTTTTT.

This clonotype was recorded at least ten times. The chain carries TRBV5-5 and TRBJ2-4; 8 bases fit TRBD1. V shed 4 bases, J shed 3 bases, and the junction held 9 bases outside the gene matches. The germline CDR1 and CDR2 sequences are SGHKS and YYEKEE (reference sequence). The CDR3 is made up of 16 amino acids. The chain's CDR3 is CASSLRTGSDKNIQYF. The CDR3, as DNA: TGTGCCAGCAGCCTTCGGACAGGGTCGGACAAAAACATTCAGTACTTC.

The sample holds many counts of this clonotype. The chain joins TRBV10-3 to TRBJ2-7, with D tentatively TRBD1 (6 bases). The CDR3 is made up of 14 amino acids. From germline, CDR1 is ENHRY and CDR2 SYGVKD. With 0 bases removed from V and 5 bases from J, the gap between germline ends came to 11 bases. The CDR3 coding sequence is TGTGCCATCAGTGAGTCCGGGACACTCCACGAGCAGTACTTC. It specifies CAISESGTLHEQYF.

The chain employs TRBV4-1 and TRBJ2-3; the D gene is possibly TRBD2 (7 bases). This CDR3 region has 17 residues. CDR1 and CDR2 (germline): MGHRA, YSYEKL. Trimming shortened V by 4 bases and J by 4 bases, and 21 bases separated the two germline ends. The CDR3, as DNA: TGCGCCAGCAGCCCAAGGGGGACTCCCCGGGGGGCAGATACGCAGTATTTT. This sequence encodes CASSPRGTPRGADTQYF.

This clonotype was seen at least ten times. The CDR3 is CASSLRLSLGGPADTQYF. The CDR3 nucleotides are TGTGCCAGCAGCTTAAGGTTGAGTCTTGGGGGGCCCGCAGATACGCAGTATTTT. This rearrangement joins TRBV7-2 to TRBJ2-3; D may correspond to TRBD1 or TRBD2 (6 bases each). Germline assignment: CDR1 SGHTA and CDR2 FQGNSA. The CDR3 loop spans 18 amino acids. The V end lost 2 bases, the J end lost 4 bases, and 22 bases lay between the germline ends.

This clonotype was observed many times. The chain recombines TRBV11-2 with TRBJ2-3; 7 bases align to TRBD2. This CDR3 contains 15 residues. CDR1 is SGHAT, CDR2 FQNNGV, per germline. The V and J ends lost 1 base and 3 bases, in that order; junction bases with no gene match: 4. CDR3 amino acids: CASSLGGDYTDTQYF. CDR3 nucleotide sequence: TGTGCCAGCAGCTTAGGGGGGGACTATACAGATACGCAGTATTTT.

This clonotype has a count of ten or more. The V and J genes are TRBV5-5 and TRBJ2-5, with a weak D call TRBD2 (7 bases). Per germline, CDR1 SGHKS and CDR2 YYEKEE (reference sequence). Trimming stripped 2 bases from V and 0 bases from J, with 14 bases between. The CDR3 loop spans 16 amino acids. The CDR3 region has the DNA TGTGCCAGCAGCTTCGGCGGGGGCAACCACCAAGAGACCCAGTACTTC. Translated, it gives CASSFGGGNHQETQYF.

This clonotype has at least ten counts. The chain recombines TRBV5-1 with TRBJ2-7; D is uncertain. Trimming removed 3 bases at V and 4 bases at J, with 5 bases between. Germline CDR1 is SGHRS and CDR2 is YFSETQ. The CDR3 is made up of 11 amino acids. CDR3 DNA: TGCGCCAGCAGCTCCCAGTACGAGCAGTACTTC. It specifies CASSSQYEQYF.

This clonotype came up many times. The rearrangement joins TRBV7-9 to TRBJ2-1; D gene uncertain. The V end lost 8 bases, the J end lost 8 bases, and 7 bases lay between the germline ends. This CDR3 contains 10 residues. Germline V gene sequence: CDR1 SEHNR, CDR2 FQNEAQ (reference sequence). The CDR3 spells CASHGDEQFF. Here the CDR3 DNA reads TGTGCCAGCCACGGCGATGAGCAGTTCTTC. The variable domain in full, with the rest retrieved from reference TRBV7-9 and TRBJ2-1, is DTGVSQNPRHKITKRGQNVTFRCDPISEHNRLYWYRQTLGQGPEFLTYFQNEAQLEKSRLLSDRFSAERPKGSFSTLEIQRTEQGDSAMYLCASHGDEQFFGPGTRLTVL.

This clonotype has a count of ten or more. The chain carries TRBV7-2 and TRBJ2-3, with D perhaps TRBD1 (6 bases). Trimming cost V 4 bases and J 1 base, with 12 bases left between them. The germline gives CDR1 SGHTA, CDR2 FQGNSA. This CDR3 has 15 amino acids. In DNA, the CDR3 is TGTGCCAGCAGCTCCAACAGGGTGGGCACAGATACGCAGTATTTT. This codes for CASSSNRVGTDTQYF.

The chain joins TRBV20-1 to TRBJ1-4, with D tentatively TRBD1 (6 bases). Trimming removed 3 bases from V and 8 bases from J, with 13 bases in between. The germline gives CDR1 DFQATT, CDR2 SNEGSKA (reference sequence). CDR3 length: 13 amino acids. In nucleotides, the CDR3 is TGCAGTGCTAGTCGAAGGGGGAGCGAAAAACTGTTTTTT. Amino acids: CSASRRGSEKLFF.

This clonotype was found many times. The chain combines TRBV15 with TRBJ2-3; the match to TRBD2 covers 9 bases. This CDR3 is built from 16 residues. The V and J ends lost 5 bases and 4 bases, in that order; junction bases with no gene match: 10. Germline assignment: CDR1 LNHNV and CDR2 YYDKDF (reference sequence). The CDR3 DNA follows: TGTGCCACCAGCTGGGTAGGCGGGGGGGCCGCAGATACGCAGTATTTT. It is translated as CATSWVGGGAADTQYF.

The chain recombines TRBV20-1 with TRBJ2-1; 13 positions match TRBD2. This CDR3 comprises 16 residues. The J segment lost 5 bases and the V segment lost 5 bases, leaving 9 bases of the junction unmatched. The V gene's germline CDR1 is DFQATT and CDR2 SNEGSKA (reference sequence). The CDR3 here is CSAPWTSGSKNNEQFF. Written as DNA, the CDR3 is TGCAGTGCTCCTTGGACTAGCGGGAGTAAGAACAATGAGCAGTTCTTC.

The gene calls are TRBV6-5 and TRBJ2-5, with a possible D match to TRBD1 (6 bases). Per germline, CDR1 MNHEY and CDR2 SVGAGI. This CDR3 is 13 amino acids long. Trimming cost V 5 bases and J 0 bases, with 7 bases left between them. The CDR3 sequence: CASSRTDQETQYF. In DNA form, the CDR3 reads TGTGCCAGCAGTCGGACAGACCAAGAGACCCAGTACTTC.

This clonotype was seen at least ten times. The gene calls are TRBV7-2 and TRBJ2-4, with 8 nucleotides matching TRBD1. CDR1 is SGHTA, CDR2 FQGNSA, per germline. J gave up 8 bases and V 3 bases, and 6 bases lay outside the gene matches. This CDR3 has 14 residues. The DNA for the CDR3 is TGTGCCAGCAGCTTTGACAGGGGAGTCGACATTCAGTACTTC. As protein: CASSFDRGVDIQYF.

The rearrangement links TRBV29-1 to TRBJ2-7; D may match TRBD1 or TRBD2 (5 bases each). Germline V gene sequence: CDR1 SQVTM, CDR2 ANQGSEA. The CDR3 extends over 14 amino acids. V shed 8 bases and J shed 1 base, with 18 bases lying between them. The CDR3 here is CSTTGTDPSYEQYF. The CDR3 region has the DNA TGCAGCACCACTGGGACGGACCCTTCCTACGAGCAGTACTTC.

This clonotype appeared many times. The chain carries TRBV6-2 or TRBV6-3 and TRBJ2-7; possibly TRBD1 or TRBD2 for D (5 bases each). V dropped 0 bases and J dropped 0 bases, with 12 bases sitting between them. The germline CDR1 and CDR2 sequences are MNHEY and SVGEGT. The CDR3 extends over 16 amino acids. Written as DNA, the CDR3 is TGTGCCAGCAGTTACTCGATCCGGGGCCGCTCCTACGAGCAGTACGTC. Translation gives CASSYSIRGRSYEQYV.

This clonotype was counted ten times or more. The chain has TRBV29-1 and TRBJ1-1, with unresolved D. CDR3 length: 13 residues. Germline V CDR1 and CDR2: SQVTM, ANQGSEA. V shed 3 bases and J shed 1 base, with 9 bases lying between them. The CDR3 sequence is CSVEEQPNTEAFF. The CDR3, as DNA: TGCAGCGTTGAGGAACAGCCGAACACTGAAGCTTTCTTT.